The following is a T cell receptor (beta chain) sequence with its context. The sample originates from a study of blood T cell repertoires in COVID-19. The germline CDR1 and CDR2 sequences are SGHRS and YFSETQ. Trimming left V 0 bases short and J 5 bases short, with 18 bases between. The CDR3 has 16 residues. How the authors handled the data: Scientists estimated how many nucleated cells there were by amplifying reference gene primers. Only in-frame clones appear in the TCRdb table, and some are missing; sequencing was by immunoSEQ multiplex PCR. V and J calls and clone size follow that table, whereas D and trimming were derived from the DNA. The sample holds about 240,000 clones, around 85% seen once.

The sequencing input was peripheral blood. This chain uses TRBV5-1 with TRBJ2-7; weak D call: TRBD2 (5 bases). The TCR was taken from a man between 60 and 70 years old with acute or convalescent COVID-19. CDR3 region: CASSLGGSVPQDEQYF. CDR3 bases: TGCGCCAGCAGCTTGGGGGGTAGCGTCCCTCAGGACGAGCAGTACTTC.